One T cell receptor beta chain is described in this entry. These data are taken from a study of blood T cell repertoires in COVID-19. Background on the study: Spain, Italy and the United States supplied samples that represented acute and convalescent COVID-19. In each case, the material was cDNA or gDNA derived from T cells, B-cell-depleted T cells, or PBMCs.

The germline V gene encodes CDR1 ENHRY and CDR2 SYGVKD. After removal of 8 bases from V and 1 base from J, the junction contained 4 bases not matched to a gene. The CDR3 totals 14 residues. Authors' processing steps: From reference gene primer amplification, estimates of nucleated cell counts were derived. This table comes from immunoSEQ multiplex PCR, and its TCRdb copy is limited to in-frame clones, with some not included. V and J calls and clone size follow that table, whereas D and trimming were derived from the DNA. Of fewer than 350,000 clones in the sample, 81% were seen once. V gene TRBV10-3 combines with J gene TRBJ2-3, with TRBD2 matching 9 bases. What was sequenced was peripheral blood. The receptor's source is a woman aged 55-70 years with active or convalescent COVID-19. The CDR3 protein is CAIGERGGTDTQYF. In DNA, the CDR3 is TGTGCCATCGGGGAGCGGGGGGGCACAGATACGCAGTATTTT.